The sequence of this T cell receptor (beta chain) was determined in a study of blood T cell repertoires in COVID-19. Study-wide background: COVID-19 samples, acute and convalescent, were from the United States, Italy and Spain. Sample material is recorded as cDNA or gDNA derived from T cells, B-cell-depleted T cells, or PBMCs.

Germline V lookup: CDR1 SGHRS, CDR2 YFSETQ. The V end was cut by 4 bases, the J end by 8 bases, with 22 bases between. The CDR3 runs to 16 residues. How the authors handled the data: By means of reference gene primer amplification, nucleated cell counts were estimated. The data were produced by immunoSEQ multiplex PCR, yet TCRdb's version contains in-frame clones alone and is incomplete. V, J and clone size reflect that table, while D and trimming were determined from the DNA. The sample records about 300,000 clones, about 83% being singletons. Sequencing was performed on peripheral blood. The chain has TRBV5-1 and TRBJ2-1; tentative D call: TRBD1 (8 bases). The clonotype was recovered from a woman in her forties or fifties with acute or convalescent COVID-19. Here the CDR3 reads CASSDKAGQVMDEQFF. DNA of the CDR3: TGCGCCAGCAGCGACAAAGCGGGACAGGTAATGGATGAGCAGTTCTTC.